The entry that follows covers one TCR beta chain sequence. The entry originates in a study of shared T cell receptors in the human thymus. The protocol was immunoSEQ multiplex PCR, while the TCRdb copy is restricted to in-frame clones and leaves out a portion. The sample contains approximately 730,000 clones, 70% to 90% of which appear only once. V shed 4 bases and J shed 2 bases, with 14 bases lying between them. The CDR3 extends over 15 amino acids. Germline V gives CDR1 MNHEY, CDR2 SVGAGI. These records were also assigned to another study, of human thymus T cells. That work contributes: Resected material from corrective heart surgery provided the thymus tissue analysed. V and J gene usage appeared biased in thymic and blood repertoires. Highly overlapping thymic repertoires in unrelated individuals were reported by related research.

This chain links TRBV6-5 with TRBJ1-1; weak D call: TRBD1 (5 bases). This receptor was obtained from a girl less than two years old with a congenital heart defect. Specimen: thymocytes. CDR3 sequence reads: CASSWDGGLNTEAFF. CDR3 nucleotides: TGTGCCAGCAGTTGGGACGGGGGATTAAACACTGAAGCTTTCTTT.